The 26 T cell receptor beta chains below come from one sample, sequenced in a study of post-analysis software for immune sequencing data. Sequencing libraries made from TCR beta cDNA carried unique molecular identifiers. TCRdb recomputed calls from the PCR reads with MiXCR, one row per CDR3 protein. This sample has more than 500,000 distinct CDR3 sequences, with around 31% found just once. Their antigens are not known. Whole-study results and caveats: Four to six TRBV segments were more frequent in patients than controls; TRBV5-6, TRBV5-1 and TRBV20-1 belonged to this group.

The sample comprised blood. Receptors were obtained from a girl aged 2 to 17 with multiple sclerosis.

The J gene is TRBJ1-2, the V gene TRBV2, with unresolved D. V shed 6 bases and J shed 4 bases, with 12 bases lying between them. Germline values: CDR1 SNHLY, CDR2 FYNNEI. The CDR3 totals 13 residues. CDR3 nucleotide sequence: TGTGCCAGCAGGCCGGGGTCGTCCTATGGCTACACCTTC. Its protein is CASRPGSSYGYTF.

The chain employs TRBV7-2 and TRBJ2-5; a possible D gene is TRBD1 (6 bases). The CDR3 contains 15 residues. Germline-derived CDR1 and CDR2 are SGHTA and FQGNSA. V shed 0 bases and J shed 2 bases, with 10 bases lying between them. The CDR3 bases are TGTGCCAGCAGCTTAGCGGGACAAAAACAAGAGACCCAGTACTTC. It is translated as CASSLAGQKQETQYF.

The chain employs TRBV5-1 and TRBJ2-2; 10 nucleotides agree with TRBD1. The junction had 5 bases not matched to a gene; V was cut back by 4 bases and J by 5 bases. Germline V lookup: CDR1 SGHRS, CDR2 YFSETQ. The CDR3 spans 15 residues. CDR3 protein: CASSRGTGETGELFF. The CDR3 bases are TGCGCCAGCAGCCGTGGGACAGGGGAGACCGGGGAGCTGTTTTTT.

A single count supports this clonotype. V usage is TRBV21-1 and J usage is TRBJ2-1; TRBD1, as called in the table, went unchecked against the DNA. TRBV21-1 constitutes a pseudogene. There are 20 residues in the CDR3. The DNA for the CDR3 is TGTGCCAGCAGCAAAGTCCCGGGACAGGGGGAGAGTAGTTCCTACAATGAGCAGTTCTTC. This codes for CASSKVPGQGESSSYNEQFF.

The chain employs TRBV12-3 or TRBV12-4 and TRBJ2-7, with TRBD2 matching 9 bases. The CDR3 has 14 amino acids. With V trimmed by 6 bases and J by 6 bases, 9 bases remained unmatched. This chain's CDR3 is CASRVPELAGEQYF. The CDR3 bases are TGTGCCAGCAGGGTTCCGGAACTAGCGGGCGAGCAGTACTTC.

The chain couples TRBV12-3 or TRBV12-4 to TRBJ2-5; D remains ambiguous. V lost 1 base, J lost 2 bases, and 8 bases lay in between. The CDR3 sequence is 14 residues long. The CDR3 here is CASSLGSTQETQYF. The DNA for the CDR3 is TGTGCCAGCAGTTTAGGCTCCACTCAAGAGACCCAGTACTTC.

The rearrangement joins TRBV7-9 to TRBJ1-5; 7 bases fit TRBD1. From germline, CDR1 is SEHNR and CDR2 FQNEAQ (reference sequence). CDR3 length equals 16 residues. V dropped 5 bases and J dropped 5; count of bases not matched to a gene: 12. The CDR3 coding sequence is TGTGCCAGCAGCCACCATGGAGGGGGCGCAGATCAGCCCCAGCATTTT. Translation gives CASSHHGGGADQPQHF.

The chain is built from TRBV7-6 and TRBJ1-2; TRBD1 is a possible D gene (6 bases). Germline V CDR1 and CDR2: SGHVS, FNYEAQ. Trimming stripped 1 base from V and 4 bases from J, with 13 bases between. This CDR3 has 15 amino acids. CDR3 coding DNA: TGTGCCAGCAGCTTAGATCCCGACAGGACCTATGGCTACACCTTC. Its protein is CASSLDPDRTYGYTF.

This clonotype was observed a few times. The CDR3 reads CASSFHGALGDEQYF. CDR3 bases: TGTGCCAGCAGCTTCCATGGGGCTTTAGGGGACGAGCAGTACTTC. The chain joins TRBV7-8 to TRBJ2-7; TRBD1 is a possible D gene (5 bases). CDR3 length: 15 residues. The germline gives CDR1 SGHVS, CDR2 FQNEAQ. Trimming pared 3 bases from V and 5 bases from J, leaving 17 bases between.

The chain carries TRBV7-9 and TRBJ2-5; 8 nucleotides line up with TRBD2. The CDR3 consists of 15 residues. Trimming removed 5 bases from V and 0 bases from J; junction bases left unmatched: 5. The germline CDR1 and CDR2 sequences are SEHNR and FQNEAQ (reference sequence). The CDR3 DNA reads as TGTGCCAGCAGCCACAGCGGGGGAAACCAAGAGACCCAGTACTTC. Translating it yields CASSHSGGNQETQYF.

The V call is TRBV5-1, the J call TRBJ1-1, with a tentative D call TRBD1 (5 bases). Germline V gene data show CDR1 as SGHRS and CDR2 as YFSETQ. CDR3 length: 11 residues. Trimming left V 5 bases short and J 7 bases short, with 9 bases between. This CDR3 reads CASRIDSEAFF. Written as DNA, the CDR3 is TGCGCCAGCAGGATTGACAGTGAAGCTTTCTTT.

This clonotype was counted ten times or more. This chain connects TRBV10-3 to TRBJ2-1, with D perhaps TRBD2 (6 bases). Trimming took off 6 bases at V and 9 bases at J, with 15 bases between the two ends. The CDR3 is 13 amino acids. Germline CDR1 is ENHRY and CDR2 is SYGVKD. The CDR3 loop is CAIRMPLGGEQFF. The CDR3, as DNA: TGTGCCATCAGGATGCCCCTGGGGGGTGAGCAGTTCTTC.

The V and J genes are TRBV7-2 and TRBJ2-2, with a weak D call TRBD2 (5 bases). V lost 5 bases and J lost 1, with 17 bases in between. Germline loops: CDR1 SGHTA, CDR2 FQGNSA. The CDR3 totals 17 residues. The chain's CDR3 is CASSQAVSVVNTGELFF. CDR3 nucleotides: TGTGCCAGCAGCCAAGCGGTTAGCGTAGTGAACACCGGGGAGCTGTTTTTT. The whole variable domain, remainder taken from reference TRBV7-2 and TRBJ2-2, is GAGVSQSPSNKVTEKGKDVELRCDPISGHTALYWYRQSLGQGLEFLIYFQGNSAPDKSGLPSDRFSAERTGGSVSTLTIQRTQQEDSAVYLCASSQAVSVVNTGELFFGEGSRLTVL.

This clonotype has only a few counts. V and J are TRBV20-1 and TRBJ2-7, with TRBD2 matching 7 bases. Germline loops: CDR1 DFQATT, CDR2 SNEGSKA (reference sequence). This CDR3 has 13 amino acids. Trimming took 1 base from V and 5 from J; bases not matched to a gene: 5. The CDR3 DNA follows: TGCAGTGCTAGAGTACTAGCGTTGGACGAGCAGTACTTC. Translation: CSARVLALDEQYF.

The chain recombines TRBV5-1 with TRBJ2-2; no clear D gene. Between the trimmed V and J ends, which lost 0 bases and 4 bases, there was a span of 10 bases. Germline assignment: CDR1 SGHRS and CDR2 YFSETQ. The CDR3 loop spans 15 amino acids. DNA for the CDR3: TGCGCCAGCAGCTTGGACAACGCGAGCACCGGGGAGCTGTTTTTT. It is translated as CASSLDNASTGELFF.

A few counts support this clonotype. The chain combines TRBV5-1 with TRBJ1-5; maybe TRBD1 (6 bases). The ends were cut back, 3 bases at V and 1 base at J, with 11 bases in the middle. Germline values: CDR1 SGHRS, CDR2 YFSETQ. This CDR3 comprises 15 residues. The CDR3 DNA is TGCGCCAGCAGCTCGACGGGGGCAAGCAATCAGCCCCAGCATTTT. Its translation: CASSSTGASNQPQHF.

The chain couples TRBV20-1 to TRBJ2-7, with 8 bases fitting TRBD1. Germline V gives CDR1 DFQATT, CDR2 SNEGSKA (reference sequence). Trimming at V came to 5 bases and at J to 4 bases, leaving 10 bases not matched to a gene. The CDR3 consists of 14 residues. This chain's CDR3 is CSAPEQGGRYEQYF. The CDR3 region has the DNA TGCAGTGCTCCAGAACAGGGGGGTAGGTACGAGCAGTACTTC.

The rearrangement joins TRBV4-1 to TRBJ1-5; D call uncertain. Germline V gene data show CDR1 as MGHRA and CDR2 as YSYEKL. The CDR3 is 15 residues long. The V gene lost 1 base and the J gene lost 1 base, with 8 bases spanning the gap. CDR3 sequence (DNA): TGCGCCAGCAGCCAAGTGGCATCAAGCAATCAGCCCCAGCATTTT. This gives the protein CASSQVASSNQPQHF.

This chain links TRBV20-1 with TRBJ2-7; D call uncertain. The tail of the sequence fits TRBJ2-5 better, so the J call may be wrong. Germline CDR1 DFQATT, CDR2 SNEGSKA (reference sequence). The CDR3 is made up of 12 amino acids. The CDR3 DNA follows: TGCAGTGCTAGAGATCCTATCCAGACCCAGTACTTC. Amino acid sequence: CSARDPIQTQYF.

V is TRBV11-2 and J is TRBJ1-1; unclear D gene. Trimming shortened V by 7 bases and J by 0 bases, and 12 bases separated the two germline ends. Germline assignment: CDR1 SGHAT and CDR2 FQNNGV. CDR3 size: 14 residues. The CDR3 loop reads CASTTAGMNTEAFF. CDR3 bases: TGTGCCAGCACCACTGCGGGGATGAACACTGAAGCTTTCTTT.

The CDR3 DNA sequence: TGTGCCAGCAGCGGCCGTGCGGACACTAGCACAGATACGCAGTATTTT. It specifies CASSGRADTSTDTQYF. J is TRBJ2-3 and V is TRBV7-8, with D maybe TRBD1 (5 bases). V lost 5 bases, J lost 0 bases, and 15 bases lay in between. CDR1 and CDR2 (germline): SGHVS, FQNEAQ. The CDR3 is made up of 16 amino acids.

The gene calls are TRBV6-6 and TRBJ1-6, with 10 bases identical to TRBD1. Germline CDR1 is MNHNY and CDR2 is SVGAGI (reference sequence). CDR3 length: 16 residues. J was trimmed by 9 bases and V by 7 bases; bases with no gene match: 12. The CDR3 sequence is CASKQLGGQGSSPLHF. DNA of the CDR3: TGTGCCAGCAAGCAGTTAGGGGGACAGGGGTCTTCACCCCTCCACTTT.

The chain uses TRBV6-5 and TRBJ1-4, with D possibly matching TRBD1 (6 bases). Deletions cut 6 bases from V and 7 bases from J, with 18 bases between. There are 15 residues in the CDR3. CDR1 is MNHEY, CDR2 SVGAGI, per germline. CDR3 protein: CASRPVGGIVEKLFF. CDR3 DNA: TGTGCCAGCAGGCCGGTGGGGGGCATAGTTGAAAAACTGTTTTTT.

This chain links TRBV6-6 with TRBJ2-5, with D tentatively TRBD2 (5 bases). This CDR3 is 13 amino acids long. In germline, CDR1 is MNHNY, CDR2 SVGAGI (reference sequence). Trimming stripped 6 bases from V and 11 bases from J, with 19 bases between. DNA of the CDR3: TGTGCCAGCAGCACCGGGTCCCGTAGGGAGCAGTACTTC. Translated: CASSTGSRREQYF.

This chain links TRBV5-6 with TRBJ2-1; 8 bases align to TRBD1. Germline V gene data show CDR1 as SGHDT and CDR2 as YYEEEE. The junction had 9 bases not matched to a gene; V was cut back by 2 bases and J by 5 bases. The CDR3 length is 16 residues. Here the CDR3 reads CASSFDRTGTHNEQFF. CDR3 bases: TGTGCCAGCAGCTTCGACCGGACAGGGACTCACAATGAGCAGTTCTTC.

The chain joins TRBV5-1 to TRBJ2-7; maybe TRBD1 (6 bases). This CDR3 contains 16 residues. Germline CDR1 and CDR2: SGHRS and YFSETQ. The V gene lost 8 bases and the J gene lost 3 bases, with 24 bases spanning the gap. DNA for the CDR3: TGCGCCAGTCGACGAAACCGGGACAATTCTTTCTACGAGCAGTACTTC. Its translation: CASRRNRDNSFYEQYF.